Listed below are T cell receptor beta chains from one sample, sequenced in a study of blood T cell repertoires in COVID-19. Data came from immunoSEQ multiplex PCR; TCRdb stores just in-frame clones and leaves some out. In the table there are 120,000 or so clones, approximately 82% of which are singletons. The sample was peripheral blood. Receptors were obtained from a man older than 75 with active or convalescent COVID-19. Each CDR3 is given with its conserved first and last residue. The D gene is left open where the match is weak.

CASSEAGGRGPYEQYF TGTGCCAGCAGCGAAGCGGGGGGGCGTGGTCCCTACGAGCAGTACTTC TRBJ2-7 TRBV27 TRBD2
CASSKRVSYEQYF TGCGCCAGCAGCAAACGGGTATCCTACGAGCAGTACTTC TRBJ2-7 TRBV5-1 -
CASSAGSNEQFF TGTGCCAGCAGCGCCGGGTCAAATGAGCAGTTCTTC TRBJ2-1 TRBV9 -
CASSAGDLSGNTIYF TGTGCCAGCAGTGCCGGAGACTTGTCTGGAAACACCATATATTTT TRBJ1-3 TRBV6-4 -
CASSLVYGNTIYF TGTGCCAGCAGTTTAGTTTATGGAAACACCATATATTTT TRBJ1-3 TRBV12-3/TRBV12-4 -
CASSPQGSGNTIYF TGTGCCAGCAGTCCACAGGGATCTGGAAACACCATATATTTT TRBJ1-3 TRBV6-2/TRBV6-3 -
CASSLDPNRQNSPLHF TGTGCCAGCAGCTTAGACCCGAACAGGCAAAATTCACCCCTCCACTTT TRBJ1-6 TRBV11-2 -
CASGQGRANSPLHF TGCGCCAGCGGACAGGGACGGGCTAATTCACCCCTCCACTTT TRBJ1-6 TRBV23-1 TRBD1
CSGGTGTNTEAFF TGCAGCGGGGGGACAGGGACGAACACTGAAGCTTTCTTT TRBJ1-1 TRBV29-1 TRBD1
CSASDGLPGGSYEQYF TGCAGTGCTAGTGACGGACTACCCGGAGGTTCCTACGAGCAGTACTTC TRBJ2-7 TRBV20-1 -
CASSLPAPLIHF TGTGCCAGCAGCTTGCCTGCACCACTCATCCACTTT TRBJ1-6 TRBV5-5 -
CASTPDASGLRFF TGTGCCAGTACCCCCGACGCGTCGGGTTTAAGGTTCTTC TRBJ2-1 TRBV19 -
CASSTVFSYEQYF TGTGCCAGTAGCACAGTGTTCTCCTACGAGCAGTACTTC TRBJ2-7 TRBV19 -
CASSSPSGGANEQFF TGCGCCAGCAGCTCCCCTAGCGGGGGGGCCAATGAGCAGTTCTTC TRBJ2-1 TRBV5-1 TRBD2
CASSLDSNTGELFF TGTGCCAGCAGCTTGGACAGCAACACCGGGGAGCTGTTTTTT TRBJ2-2 TRBV11-2 -
CASSNLSFSGYTF TGCGCCAGCAGTAATCTATCTTTCTCTGGCTACACCTTC TRBJ1-2 TRBV5-1 -
CASSPSGGGTSNEQFF TGTGCCAGCAGTCCTAGCGGGGGGGGAACTAGCAATGAGCAGTTCTTC TRBJ2-1 TRBV7-6 TRBD2
CASSKSYEQYF TGTGCCAGCTCAAAATCTTACGAGCAGTACTTC TRBJ2-7 TRBV18 -